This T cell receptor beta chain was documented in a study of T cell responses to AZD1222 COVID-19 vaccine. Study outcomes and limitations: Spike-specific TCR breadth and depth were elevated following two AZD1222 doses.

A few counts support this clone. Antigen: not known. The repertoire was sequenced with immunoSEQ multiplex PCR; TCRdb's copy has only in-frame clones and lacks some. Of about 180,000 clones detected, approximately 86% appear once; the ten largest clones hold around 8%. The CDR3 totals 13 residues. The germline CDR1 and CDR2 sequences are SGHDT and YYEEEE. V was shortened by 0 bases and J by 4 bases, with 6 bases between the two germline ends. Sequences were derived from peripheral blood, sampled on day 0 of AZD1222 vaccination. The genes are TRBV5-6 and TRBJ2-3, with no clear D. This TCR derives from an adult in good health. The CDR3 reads CASSLVSADTQYF. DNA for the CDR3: TGTGCCAGCAGCTTGGTATCCGCAGATACGCAGTATTTT.